This T cell receptor beta chain was identified during a study of PD-1 blockade in mismatch repair-deficient tumors. Study-level background: Enrolled about 2012-2016, patients had progressing, pretreated mismatch repair-deficient cancers of 12 to 13 types. Notes on the study in general: After pembrolizumab, tumor-resident clones rose rapidly, then generally contracted before radiologic responses.

TCR sequencing covered a few patients who responded to pembrolizumab. Looked up from germline, CDR1 is SGDLS and CDR2 is YYNGEE. There are 17 residues in the CDR3. V was cut by 3 bases and J by 0 bases, with 13 bases left in between. TCRdb's table, derived via immunoSEQ multiplex PCR, lists solely in-frame clones and lacks some. The sample consists of 40,000 or so clones, over 80% of them appearing once. On this clone itself: The antigen is not known.

The source material was PBMCs, sampled roughly nine months after starting pembrolizumab. This rearrangement joins TRBV9 to TRBJ2-6, with D unresolved. This clonotype was obtained from an adult with mismatch repair-deficient cancer. The CDR3, as DNA: TGTGCCAGCAGCGGAACGACACGAAGCTCTGGGGCCAACGTCCTGACTTTC. It translates to CASSGTTRSSGANVLTF.